The 23 T cell receptor beta chains reported below all come from one sample, sequenced in a study of blood T cell repertoires in COVID-19. Some clones are missing from TCRdb's copy, which holds only in-frame ones; the method was immunoSEQ multiplex PCR. The sample contains fewer than 150,000 clones, 70% to 85% of which appear only once. Sequencing was performed on peripheral blood. All receptors derive from a human donor in a cohort sampled during active COVID-19.

This clone was seen just once. In DNA form, the CDR3 reads TGTGCCAGCAGTGTTCGGAGGACCCCACGGGGTACAGATACGCAGTATTTT. As protein: CASSVRRTPRGTDTQYF. The chain employs TRBV2 and TRBJ2-3; the D gene is possibly TRBD2 (5 bases). V lost 4 bases, J lost 3 bases, and 20 bases lay in between. The CDR3 has 17 residues. Looked up from germline, CDR1 is SNHLY and CDR2 is FYNNEI.

The rearrangement uses TRBV30 and TRBJ2-7; no definite D call. Germline assignment: CDR1 GTSNPN and CDR2 SVGIG (reference sequence). The CDR3 sequence is 14 residues long. Trimming pared 7 bases from V and 4 bases from J, leaving 20 bases between. CDR3 sequence reads: CASTPQASVYEQYF. The CDR3 region has the DNA TGTGCCTCCACCCCGCAGGCCTCTGTATACGAGCAGTACTTC.

This chain's CDR3 is CASSTTLAGATDTQYF. CDR3 coding DNA: TGTGCCAGTAGTACCACACTAGCGGGGGCCACAGATACGCAGTATTTT. This rearrangement joins TRBV19 to TRBJ2-3, with TRBD2 matching over 11 bases. The trim removed 4 bases at V and 2 bases at J, leaving 5 bases unmatched. The CDR3 covers 16 residues. Germline V CDR1 and CDR2: LNHDA, SQIVND (reference sequence). The entire variable domain, with the rest obtained from reference TRBV19 and TRBJ2-3, is as follows: DGGITQSPKYLFRKEGQNVTLSCEQNLNHDAMYWYRQDPGQGLRLIYYSQIVNDFQKGDIAEGYSVSREKKESFPLTVTSAQKNPTAFYLCASSTTLAGATDTQYFGPGTRLTVL.

The rearrangement links TRBV2 to TRBJ2-7; TRBD1 matches 9 bases. The V and J ends lost 6 bases and 6 bases, in that order; junction bases with no gene match: 6. CDR1 is SNHLY and CDR2 is FYNNEI in the germline V gene. The CDR3 totals 13 residues. CDR3 region: CASSLDRGGEQYF. In DNA form, the CDR3 reads TGTGCCAGCAGCTTAGACAGGGGGGGCGAGCAGTACTTC.

The rearrangement links TRBV6-2 or TRBV6-3 to TRBJ2-5; possibly TRBD2 for D (5 bases). Looked up from germline, CDR1 is MNHEY and CDR2 is SVGEGT. The CDR3 covers 12 residues. V gave up 6 bases and J gave up 5 bases, with 10 bases separating them. As DNA, the CDR3 is TGTGCCAGCAGCCAAGGCGGGGAGACCCAGTACTTC. Amino acids: CASSQGGETQYF.

This clone was detected only a few times. V and J are TRBV30 and TRBJ1-1, with no clear D. V lost 1 base to trimming and J lost 4 bases, with 7 bases between them. The CDR3 totals 12 residues. Germline V lookup: CDR1 GTSNPN, CDR2 SVGIG (reference sequence). CDR3 DNA sequence: TGTGCCTGGAGTGGGACTGTCACTGAAGCTTTCTTT. Residues: CAWSGTVTEAFF.

This clone was seen only once. V is TRBV6-5 and J is TRBJ1-2; weak D call: TRBD1 (6 bases). The ends were cut back, 1 base at V and 5 bases at J, with 11 bases in the middle. The germline CDR1 and CDR2 sequences are MNHEY and SVGAGI. The CDR3 is 14 residues long. The CDR3 sequence is CASSYWKQGYGYTF. CDR3 sequence (DNA): TGTGCCAGCAGTTACTGGAAACAGGGATATGGCTACACCTTC.

The DNA for the CDR3 is TGTGCCATCAGGGGGCACCCTATGAGCACTGAAGCTTTCTTT. Residues: CAIRGHPMSTEAFF. The J gene is TRBJ1-1, the V gene TRBV6-6; the match to TRBD1 covers 8 bases. J was trimmed by 4 bases and V by 10 bases; bases with no gene match: 11. The germline V gene encodes CDR1 MNHNY and CDR2 SVGAGI (reference sequence). The CDR3 consists of 14 residues.

V is TRBV30 and J is TRBJ2-5; 10 bases align to TRBD2. CDR1 and CDR2 (germline): GTSNPN, SVGIG (reference sequence). The J segment lost 2 bases and the V segment lost 0 bases, leaving 3 bases of the junction unmatched. CDR3 size: 15 residues. The CDR3 region is CAWSVPAGGQETQYF. In DNA form, the CDR3 reads TGTGCCTGGAGTGTCCCAGCGGGGGGGCAAGAGACCCAGTACTTC.

The gene calls are TRBV2 and TRBJ1-3, with no clear D. The CDR3 covers 14 residues. Trimming left V 6 bases short and J 0 bases short, with 9 bases between. Germline loops: CDR1 SNHLY, CDR2 FYNNEI. The CDR3: CASSLESSGNTIYF. The CDR3 region has the DNA TGTGCCAGCAGCCTCGAGAGCTCTGGAAACACCATATATTTT.

This sequence joins TRBV5-1 and TRBJ2-2, with a tentative D call TRBD2 (6 bases). V was clipped by 6 bases and J by 6 bases, with 15 bases between them. This CDR3 contains 14 residues. Germline lookup yields CDR1 SGHRS and CDR2 YFSETQ. This CDR3 is CASNRDPGAGELFF. DNA of the CDR3: TGCGCCAGCAACCGGGACCCGGGAGCCGGGGAGCTGTTTTTT. Variable domain in full (rest from reference TRBV5-1 and TRBJ2-2): KAGVTQTPRYLIKTRGQQVTLSCSPISGHRSVSWYQQTPGQGLQFLFEYFSETQRNKGNFPGRFSGRQFSNSRSEMNVSTLELGDSALYLCASNRDPGAGELFFGEGSRLTVL.

The CDR3: CASSAGTGNQPQHF. For the CDR3, the DNA is TGTGCCAGCAGCGCCGGGACAGGTAATCAGCCCCAGCATTTT. This chain links TRBV9 with TRBJ1-5; the match to TRBD1 covers 8 bases. This CDR3 contains 14 residues. The germline gives CDR1 SGDLS, CDR2 YYNGEE. With V trimmed by 3 bases and J by 4 bases, 3 bases remained unmatched.

The table lists this clone with a count of one. This CDR3 reads CASTFTGGNQPQHF. The CDR3 DNA reads as TGTGCCAGTACCTTTACGGGGGGGAATCAGCCCCAGCATTTT. The chain carries TRBV19 and TRBJ1-5; D is perhaps TRBD1 (5 bases). V lost 7 bases to trimming and J lost 4 bases, with 14 bases between them. The CDR3 length is 14 residues. CDR1 and CDR2 from the germline V gene are LNHDA and SQIVND (reference sequence).

The CDR3 DNA reads TGTGCCAGCAGCCAAGGAATAGCGGGGGGAACTAGCACAGATACGCAGTATTTT. Amino acids: CASSQGIAGGTSTDTQYF. The rearrangement links TRBV3-1 (or the pseudogene TRBV3-2) to TRBJ2-3; 10 nucleotides match TRBD2. After removal of 1 base from V and 0 bases from J, the junction contained 7 bases not matched to a gene. This CDR3 region has 18 residues. Germline loops: CDR1 LGHDT, CDR2 YNNKEL (reference sequence).

This rearrangement joins TRBV11-2 to TRBJ1-2; no clear D. This CDR3 comprises 13 residues. Germline V CDR1 and CDR2: SGHAT, FQNNGV. Trimming stripped 3 bases from V and 4 bases from J, with 9 bases between. CDR3 loop: CASSLPGSYGYTF. As DNA, the CDR3 is TGTGCCAGCAGCTTGCCAGGCTCCTATGGCTACACCTTC.

This clone was seen just once. The rearrangement uses TRBV7-9 and TRBJ1-6, with 7 bases that match TRBD1. The CDR3 is 15 amino acids. After removal of 6 bases from V and 10 bases from J, the junction contained 12 bases not matched to a gene. Per the germline V gene, CDR1 is SEHNR and CDR2 is FQNEAQ (reference sequence). CDR3: CASSHGTVNASPLHF. CDR3 bases: TGTGCCAGCAGTCACGGGACAGTCAACGCCTCACCCCTCCACTTT.

Details on this clone: Other nucleotide sequences in the sample specify the same CDR3. The chain carries TRBV12-3 or TRBV12-4 and TRBJ1-1; the D gene is possibly TRBD1 (6 bases). Deletions cut 3 bases from V and 5 bases from J, with 10 bases between. The CDR3 consists of 13 residues. CDR3 sequence: CASSFGTGTEAFF. The CDR3 region has the DNA TGTGCCAGCAGTTTCGGCACAGGGACTGAAGCTTTCTTT.

This clone was seen more than once but under ten times. The chain has TRBV7-9 and TRBJ1-2; D is perhaps TRBD1 (5 bases). This CDR3 has 13 residues. Germline CDR1 and CDR2: SEHNR and FQNEAQ (reference sequence). Trimming shortened V by 5 bases and J by 8 bases, and 15 bases separated the two germline ends. Here the CDR3 reads CASSHGGDGGYTF. DNA for the CDR3: TGTGCCAGCAGCCACGGAGGGGATGGGGGCTACACCTTC.

This sequence joins TRBV2 and TRBJ1-3; D is undetermined. Germline CDR1 and CDR2: SNHLY and FYNNEI. The CDR3 spans 14 residues. Trimming shortened V by 6 bases and J by 0 bases, and 9 bases separated the two germline ends. The CDR3 sequence: CASRSGSSGNTIYF. For the CDR3, the DNA is TGTGCCAGCAGGAGTGGGAGCTCTGGAAACACCATATATTTT.

This clone was found many times. At one of its ends the junction is not consistent with the germline gene, which may arise from a read error. This chain links TRBV7-3 with TRBJ1-5, with 7 bases fitting TRBD1. Germline V lookup: CDR1 SGHTA, CDR2 FQGTGA. CDR3 length: 19 residues. The CDR3, as DNA: TGTGCCAGCAGCGTAACCCACGCCTATAAAACAGGGGTTGTTCAGCCCCAGCATTTT. It yields the protein CASSVTHAYKTGVVQPQHF.

CDR3 coding DNA: TGTGCCAGCAGCGGGGGCGACGAGCAGTACTTC. This gives the protein CASSGGDEQYF. The V and J genes are TRBV5-6 and TRBJ2-7; tentative D call: TRBD1 (6 bases). CDR1 is SGHDT and CDR2 is YYEEEE in the germline V gene. The CDR3 is 11 amino acids. Trimming removed 4 bases at V and 5 bases at J, with 7 bases between. The whole variable domain, filled in from reference TRBV5-6 and TRBJ2-7, reads DAGVTQSPTHLIKTRGQQVTLRCSPKSGHDTVSWYQQALGQGPQFIFQYYEEEERQRGNFPDRFSGHQFPNYSSELNVNALLLGDSALYLCASSGGDEQYFGPGTRLTVT.

The chain has TRBV14 and TRBJ2-3, with D possibly TRBD1 on 5 matching bases. Deletions cut 0 bases from V and 4 bases from J, with 14 bases between. This CDR3 region has 16 residues. Germline V gene sequence: CDR1 SGHDN, CDR2 FVKESK. The CDR3 DNA reads TGTGCCAGCAGCCAAGATGTAGGGGTGGGCCCAGATACGCAGTATTTT. This gives the protein CASSQDVGVGPDTQYF.

The chain has TRBV18 and TRBJ2-1; TRBD2 matches at 13 bases. The V gene's germline CDR1 is KGHSH and CDR2 LQKENI. The CDR3 is made up of 16 amino acids. The junction had 6 bases not matched to a gene; V was cut back by 3 bases and J by 7 bases. In DNA, the CDR3 is TGTGCCAGCTCACCTAGACTAGCGGGGGGCGCGAATGAGCAGTTCTTC. It specifies CASSPRLAGGANEQFF.